These 20 T cell receptor beta chains came from one sample sequenced in a study of T cell repertoires in aging, cancer and after chemotherapy. Multiplex touch-down PCR with TRB-A/B primers amplified rearranged V-D-J TRB sequences. From the multiplex PCR reads, TCRdb called clonotypes with MiXCR, one entry per CDR3 protein. The repertoire holds approximately 2,300 distinct CDR3 sequences, with roughly 25% as singletons. Peripheral blood genomic DNA, not sorted cells or RNA, was the template. Sample: blood. These receptors were taken from a human donor with a solid tumor.

The J gene is TRBJ2-2, the V gene TRBV18; D remains unclear. Germline loops: CDR1 KGHSH, CDR2 LQKENI. There are 14 residues in the CDR3. V was shortened by 4 bases and J by 7 bases, with 13 bases between the two germline ends. Here the CDR3 DNA reads TGTGCCAGCTCACTAGAGTATTCGTTCGGGGAGCTGTTTTTT. This gives the protein CASSLEYSFGELFF.

J is TRBJ2-1 and V is TRBV11-1; TRBD2 matches 10 bases. The CDR3 totals 15 residues. CDR1 SGHAT and CDR2 FQDESV come from the germline V gene (reference sequence). V lost 3 bases and J lost 4; bases outside the gene matches: 3. In DNA, the CDR3 is TGTGCCAGCAGCTTGGGGACTAGCGCATACAATGAGCAGTTCTTC. Encoded protein: CASSLGTSAYNEQFF.

J is TRBJ2-1 and V is TRBV15; 10 bases match TRBD1. The germline gives CDR1 LNHNV, CDR2 YYDKDF (reference sequence). V was pared by 0 bases and J by 7 bases, with 6 bases of the junction left unmatched. This CDR3 contains 16 residues. The CDR3 sequence: CATSRDQGTGVNEQFF. The CDR3 nucleotides read TGTGCCACCAGCAGAGATCAAGGGACAGGGGTGAATGAGCAGTTCTTC.

As regards this clonotype: This clone may be a read error of a much larger clone one base away. The gene calls are TRBV19 and TRBJ2-1, with 9 positions matching TRBD2. Germline CDR1 LNHDA, CDR2 SQIVND (reference sequence). The CDR3 runs to 18 residues. The CDR3 sequence is CAGSSSWRRGRAYNEQFF. The CDR3 DNA is TGTGCCGGTAGTTCTTCATGGCGACGCGGGAGGGCCTACAATGAGCAGTTCTTC.

Relative to its sample, this clonotype is medium-sized (0.01 to 0.1%). The rearrangement joins TRBV6-2 or TRBV6-3 to TRBJ2-1, with 10 positions matching TRBD2. The CDR3 contains 16 residues. Germline trimming cut 0 bases from V and 5 bases from J; bases unmatched to any gene: 4. The germline CDR1 and CDR2 sequences are MNHEY and SVGEGT. This CDR3 reads CASSYSASGRNNEQFF. The CDR3 DNA sequence: TGTGCCAGCAGTTACTCGGCTAGCGGGAGAAACAATGAGCAGTTCTTC.

The genes are TRBV5-4 and TRBJ2-3, with 8 nucleotides matching TRBD2. This CDR3 is 16 amino acids long. J lost 1 base, V lost 0 bases, and 4 bases had no gene match. Looked up from germline, CDR1 is SGHNT and CDR2 is YYREEE (reference sequence). The CDR3 region is CASSLGSGGRTDTQYF. CDR3 nucleotide sequence: TGTGCCAGCAGCTTGGGGTCGGGGGGGCGCACAGATACGCAGTATTTT.

This clonotype was picked up a small number of times. The chain employs TRBV4-2 and TRBJ2-5; D not certain. The germline V gene has CDR1 LGHNA and CDR2 YNFKEQ. Trimming shortened V by 1 base and J by 0 bases, and 6 bases separated the two germline ends. The CDR3 is 14 amino acids. The CDR3 spells CASSQGVHQETQYF. The CDR3 coding sequence is TGTGCCAGCAGCCAAGGGGTACACCAAGAGACCCAGTACTTC.

This clonotype was seen only a few times. The V and J genes are TRBV7-2 and TRBJ2-7; 10 nucleotides match TRBD2. The V gene end was trimmed by 1 base and the J gene end by 0 bases; junction bases not matched to a gene: 3. Germline assignment: CDR1 SGHTA and CDR2 FQGNSA. The CDR3 sequence is 16 residues long. CDR3 loop: CASSLVAGGSSYEQYF. DNA of the CDR3: TGTGCCAGCAGCTTAGTAGCGGGAGGAAGCTCCTACGAGCAGTACTTC.

This clonotype was seen more than once but under ten times. The CDR3 nucleotides are TGTGCCACCAGCTCAAGACAGGGGGCAGAGACCCAGTACTTC. As protein: CATSSRQGAETQYF. The chain joins TRBV15 to TRBJ2-5; 10 positions match TRBD1. Trimming at V came to 5 bases and at J to 4 bases, leaving 4 bases not matched to a gene. The germline CDR1 and CDR2 sequences are LNHNV and YYDKDF (reference sequence). The CDR3 is 14 residues long.

This chain uses TRBV27 with TRBJ2-7; D is undetermined. The length of the CDR3 is 16 residues. The V and J ends lost 7 bases and 3 bases respectively, with 22 bases between them. The germline CDR1 and CDR2 sequences are MNHEY and SMNVEV (reference sequence). The CDR3: CASIFFPRSFHYEQYF. The CDR3 bases are TGTGCCAGCATTTTCTTCCCGCGGTCCTTCCACTACGAGCAGTACTTC.

V is TRBV7-9 and J is TRBJ1-1; D perhaps matches TRBD1 (6 bases). CDR3 size: 12 residues. Germline V gives CDR1 SEHNR, CDR2 FQNEAQ (reference sequence). Trimming removed 5 bases at V and 7 bases at J, with 11 bases between. CDR3 amino acids: CASSPGTSEAFF. The CDR3 DNA is TGTGCCAGCAGCCCTGGGACAAGTGAAGCTTTCTTT.

This clonotype was recorded a few times. This chain joins TRBV6-6 and TRBJ2-5; a possible D gene is TRBD1 (5 bases). Germline V CDR1 and CDR2: MNHNY, SVGAGI (reference sequence). Trimming took off 0 bases at V and 5 bases at J, with 16 bases between the two ends. The CDR3 sequence is 16 residues long. Written as DNA, the CDR3 is TGTGCCAGCAGTTACTCGCAATTTAGACAGATCGAGACCCAGTACTTC. As protein: CASSYSQFRQIETQYF.

This clonotype was counted a few times. The rearrangement joins TRBV12-3 or TRBV12-4 to TRBJ2-6; TRBD1 might be the D (6 bases). Trimming took off 5 bases at V and 2 bases at J, with 13 bases between the two ends. The CDR3 extends over 16 amino acids. The CDR3 nucleotides read TGTGCCAGCAGTCCACAGGGTGGAACTGGGGCCAACGTCCTGACTTTC. Protein: CASSPQGGTGANVLTF.

This chain uses TRBV6-6 with TRBJ2-1; 7 nucleotides align to TRBD1. V lost 4 bases and J lost 7; bases outside the gene matches: 13. This CDR3 has 16 amino acids. The germline V gene encodes CDR1 MNHNY and CDR2 SVGAGI (reference sequence). CDR3 protein: CASSLSQGRLRNEQFF. CDR3 coding DNA: TGTGCCAGCAGTTTATCACAGGGGCGGTTAAGAAATGAGCAGTTCTTC.

This clonotype is judged medium-sized. This CDR3 is CASSYSGTVNSKRKQYF. CDR3 coding DNA: TGTGCCAGCAGTTACTCTGGGACAGTTAATTCCAAGAGGAAGCAGTACTTC. The V call is TRBV6-5, the J call TRBJ2-7, with 7 bases that match TRBD1. In germline, CDR1 is MNHEY, CDR2 SVGAGI. This CDR3 is built from 17 residues. Trimming removed 0 bases from V and 8 bases from J; junction bases left unmatched: 16.

With regard to this clonotype: A much more abundant neighbour one base away suggests this may be a read error. This sequence joins TRBV7-9 and TRBJ2-3; no clear D gene. Germline V lookup: CDR1 SEHNR, CDR2 FQNEAQ (reference sequence). The length of the CDR3 is 12 residues. This CDR3 is CASRPNTDTKYF. CDR3 DNA sequence: TGTGCCAGCAGGCCCAACACAGATACGAAGTATTTT.

In its sample, this clonotype was seen a few times. The chain carries TRBV11-2 and TRBJ2-2, with 10 bases that match TRBD1. The CDR3 is made up of 16 amino acids. Per germline, CDR1 SGHAT and CDR2 FQNNGV. Unmatched junction bases numbered 10, after V lost 5 bases and J lost 7 bases. CDR3 coding DNA: TGTGCCAGCAGCCTCTTTTCGGGACAGGGGATCGGGGAGCTGTTTTTT. Protein product: CASSLFSGQGIGELFF.

This CDR3 is CASSPLTPLDSYNSPLHF. The DNA for the CDR3 is TGCGCCAGCAGCCCCTTAACTCCACTGGACTCCTATAATTCACCCCTCCACTTT. V usage is TRBV5-1 and J usage is TRBJ1-6; D is unresolved. V was shortened by 4 bases and J by 0 bases, with 17 bases between the two germline ends. This CDR3 comprises 18 residues. Germline-derived CDR1 and CDR2 are SGHRS and YFSETQ. Using reference TRBV5-1 and TRBJ1-6 for the parts outside the CDR3, the full variable domain is KAGVTQTPRYLIKTRGQQVTLSCSPISGHRSVSWYQQTPGQGLQFLFEYFSETQRNKGNFPGRFSGRQFSNSRSEMNVSTLELGDSALYLCASSPLTPLDSYNSPLHFGNGTRLTVT.

By sample fraction, this clonotype is large. The rearrangement links TRBV29-1 to TRBJ1-3; D gene unclear. Germline V gives CDR1 SQVTM, CDR2 ANQGSEA. Trimming pared 3 bases from V and 4 bases from J, leaving 13 bases between. The CDR3 is 14 amino acids. CDR3 protein: CSVEDFGSGNTIYF. In nucleotides, the CDR3 is TGCAGCGTTGAGGACTTTGGGTCAGGAAACACCATATATTTT. The variable domain in full, with the rest retrieved from reference TRBV29-1 and TRBJ1-3, is SAVISQKPSRDICQRGTSLTIQCQVDSQVTMMFWYRQQPGQSLTLIATANQGSEATYESGFVIDKFPISRPNLTFSTLTVSNMSPEDSSIYLCSVEDFGSGNTIYFGEGSWLTVV.

This chain links TRBV20-1 with TRBJ1-4; TRBD1 agrees at 8 bases. Losses at the gene ends were 0 bases for V and 8 bases for J; bases not matched to a gene: 8. This CDR3 contains 15 residues. Germline CDR1 is DFQATT and CDR2 is SNEGSKA (reference sequence). CDR3 in amino acids: CSARDQDREYEKLFF. The CDR3, as DNA: TGCAGTGCTAGAGACCAGGACAGGGAATACGAAAAACTGTTTTTT.